This TCR beta chain is from a study of blood T cell repertoires in COVID-19. Study as a whole: Samples taken during acute and convalescent COVID-19 were collected in the United States, Italy and Spain.

Participants were placed into cohorts based on the clinical history they reported. Donors in Cohort 3 counted as recovered after two negative PCRs, clearance, or symptom resolution. Losses at the gene ends were 1 base for V and 6 bases for J; bases not matched to a gene: 9. Germline values: CDR1 SEHNR, CDR2 FQNEAQ (reference sequence). The CDR3 is 15 amino acids. In the original analysis: Amplified reference gene primers provided the basis for estimating nucleated cell counts. TCRdb's table, derived via immunoSEQ multiplex PCR, lists solely in-frame clones and lacks some. The V and J calls and the clone size are those of that table, but D and trimming were determined from the DNA. Counted here are fewer than 200,000 clones, around 84% occurring once; the ten biggest clones make up around 15%. This clone was detected only once.

This chain connects TRBV7-9 to TRBJ2-7; TRBD2 aligns across 7 bases. Specimen: PBMCs or T cells enriched from blood (not recorded which). This TCR was sampled from a man between 45 and 60 years old who had recovered from COVID-19. This chain's CDR3 is CASSLVGRGMGEQYF. The CDR3 coding sequence is TGTGCCAGCAGCTTAGTCGGGCGGGGGATGGGCGAGCAGTACTTC.